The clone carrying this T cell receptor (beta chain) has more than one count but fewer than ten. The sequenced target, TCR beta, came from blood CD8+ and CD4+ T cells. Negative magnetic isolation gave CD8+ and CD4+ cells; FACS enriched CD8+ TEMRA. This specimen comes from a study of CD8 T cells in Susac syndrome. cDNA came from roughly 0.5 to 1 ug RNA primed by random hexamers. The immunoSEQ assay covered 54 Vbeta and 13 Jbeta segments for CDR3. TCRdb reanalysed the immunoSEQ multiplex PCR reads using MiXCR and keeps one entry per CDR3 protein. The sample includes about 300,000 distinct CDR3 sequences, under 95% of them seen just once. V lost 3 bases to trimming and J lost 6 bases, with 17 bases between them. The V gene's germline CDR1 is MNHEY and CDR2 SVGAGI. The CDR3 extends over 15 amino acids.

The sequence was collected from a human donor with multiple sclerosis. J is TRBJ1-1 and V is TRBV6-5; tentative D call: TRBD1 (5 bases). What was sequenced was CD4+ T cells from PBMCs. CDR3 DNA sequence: TGTGCCAGCAGTTATAGGAGTCCCCGGGACCCTGAAGCTTTCTTT. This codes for CASSYRSPRDPEAFF.